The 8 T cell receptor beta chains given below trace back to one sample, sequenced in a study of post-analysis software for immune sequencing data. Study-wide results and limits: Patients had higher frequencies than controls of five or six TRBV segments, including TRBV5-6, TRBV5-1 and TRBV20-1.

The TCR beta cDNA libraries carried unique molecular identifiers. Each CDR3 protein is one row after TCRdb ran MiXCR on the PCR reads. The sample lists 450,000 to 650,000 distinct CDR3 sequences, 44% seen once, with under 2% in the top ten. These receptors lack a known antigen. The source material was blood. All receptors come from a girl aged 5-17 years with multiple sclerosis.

CDR3 DNA sequence: TGTGCCAGCAGCCCCGGGGTCACTAGCGGGGGGAGTGAGCAGTTCTTC. It specifies CASSPGVTSGGSEQFF. The genes are TRBV7-2 and TRBJ2-1; 12 bases are shared with TRBD2. CDR3 size: 16 residues. V was clipped by 5 bases and J by 9 bases; unmatched bases: 11. Looked up from germline, CDR1 is SGHTA and CDR2 is FQGNSA.

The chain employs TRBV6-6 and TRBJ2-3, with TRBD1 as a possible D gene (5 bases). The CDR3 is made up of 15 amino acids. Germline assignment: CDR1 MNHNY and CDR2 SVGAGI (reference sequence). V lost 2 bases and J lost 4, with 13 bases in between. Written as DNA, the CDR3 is TGTGCCAGCAGTTACCCCCAGGGATTTGCAGATACGCAGTATTTT. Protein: CASSYPQGFADTQYF.

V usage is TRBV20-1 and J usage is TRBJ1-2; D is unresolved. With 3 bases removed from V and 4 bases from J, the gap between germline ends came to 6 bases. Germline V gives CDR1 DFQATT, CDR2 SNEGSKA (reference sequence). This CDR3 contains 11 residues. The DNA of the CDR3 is TGCAGTGCTAGTCGGGCCTATGGCTACACCTTC. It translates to CSASRAYGYTF.

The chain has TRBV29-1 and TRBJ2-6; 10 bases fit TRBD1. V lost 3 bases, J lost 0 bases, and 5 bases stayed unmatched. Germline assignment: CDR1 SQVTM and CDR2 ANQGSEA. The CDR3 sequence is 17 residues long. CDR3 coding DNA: TGCAGCGTTGACTTGGGACAGGGGCGCTCTGGGGCCAACGTCCTGACTTTC. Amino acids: CSVDLGQGRSGANVLTF.

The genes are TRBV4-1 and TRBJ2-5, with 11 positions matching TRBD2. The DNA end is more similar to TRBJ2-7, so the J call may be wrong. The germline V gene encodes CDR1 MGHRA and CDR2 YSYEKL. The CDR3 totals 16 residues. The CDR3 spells CASSPGLAAATHEQYF. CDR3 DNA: TGCGCCAGCAGCCCGGGACTAGCGGCTGCCACCCACGAGCAGTACTTC.

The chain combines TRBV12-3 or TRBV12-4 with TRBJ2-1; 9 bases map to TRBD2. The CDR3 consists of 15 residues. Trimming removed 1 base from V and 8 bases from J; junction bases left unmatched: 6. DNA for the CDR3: TGTGCCAGCAGTTTAGGTAGCGGGGGAGGCGATGAGCAGTTCTTC. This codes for CASSLGSGGGDEQFF.

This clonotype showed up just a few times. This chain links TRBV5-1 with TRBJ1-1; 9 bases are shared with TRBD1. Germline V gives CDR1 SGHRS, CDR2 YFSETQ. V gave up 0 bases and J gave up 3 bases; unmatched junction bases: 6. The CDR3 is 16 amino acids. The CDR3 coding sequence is TGCGCCAGCAGCTTGGCCCTACAGGGGGCCCACACTGAAGCTTTCTTT. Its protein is CASSLALQGAHTEAFF.

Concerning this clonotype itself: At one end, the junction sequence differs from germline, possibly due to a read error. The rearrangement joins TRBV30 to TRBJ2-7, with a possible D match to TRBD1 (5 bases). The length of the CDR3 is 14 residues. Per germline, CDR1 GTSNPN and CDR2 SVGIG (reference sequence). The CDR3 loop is CAWTRGVNPYERYF. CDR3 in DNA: TGTGCCTGGACAAGGGGTGTAAATCCCTACGAGCGGTACTTC.